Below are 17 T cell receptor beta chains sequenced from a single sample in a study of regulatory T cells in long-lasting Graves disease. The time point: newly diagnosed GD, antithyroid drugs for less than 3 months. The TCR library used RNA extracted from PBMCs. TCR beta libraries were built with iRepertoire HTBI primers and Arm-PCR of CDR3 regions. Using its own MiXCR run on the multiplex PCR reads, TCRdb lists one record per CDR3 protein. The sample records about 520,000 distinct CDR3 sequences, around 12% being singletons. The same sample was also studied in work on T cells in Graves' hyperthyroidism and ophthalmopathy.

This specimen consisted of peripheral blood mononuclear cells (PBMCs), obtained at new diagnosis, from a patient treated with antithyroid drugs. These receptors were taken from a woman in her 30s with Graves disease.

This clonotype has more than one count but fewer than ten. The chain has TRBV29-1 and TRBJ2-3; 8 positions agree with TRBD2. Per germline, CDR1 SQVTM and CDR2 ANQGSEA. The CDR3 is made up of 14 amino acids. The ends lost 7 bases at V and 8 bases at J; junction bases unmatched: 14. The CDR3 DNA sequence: TGCAGCGCCAGGAGCGGGAGAGCGCGGAGTACGCAGTATTTT. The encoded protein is CSARSGRARSTQYF.

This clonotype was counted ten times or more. CDR3 sequence: CSARDERGNRYNEQFF. The CDR3 coding sequence is TGCAGTGCTAGAGACGAGCGGGGGAACCGTTACAATGAGCAGTTCTTC. V gene TRBV20-1 combines with J gene TRBJ2-1; 8 bases agree with TRBD2. This CDR3 region has 16 residues. Germline V gene lookup returns CDR1 DFQATT and CDR2 SNEGSKA (reference sequence). V lost 0 bases, J lost 4 bases, and 8 bases stayed unmatched.

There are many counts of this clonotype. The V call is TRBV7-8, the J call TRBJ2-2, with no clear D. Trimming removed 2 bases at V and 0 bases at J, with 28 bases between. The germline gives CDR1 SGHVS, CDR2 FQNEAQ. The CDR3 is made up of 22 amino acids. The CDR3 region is CASSLRPPKGSGSLTNTGELFF. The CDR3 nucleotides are TGTGCCAGCAGCTTACGGCCCCCCAAAGGATCGGGCAGCCTCACGAACACCGGGGAGCTGTTTTTT.

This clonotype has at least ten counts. CDR3 protein: CASSLETLGEAFF. CDR3 DNA sequence: TGTGCCAGCAGCTTAGAGACTCTAGGAGAAGCTTTCTTT. The chain has TRBV11-2 and TRBJ1-1; D uncertain. CDR3 length: 13 residues. The germline gives CDR1 SGHAT, CDR2 FQNNGV. Trimming cost V 0 bases and J 8 bases, with 10 bases left between them.

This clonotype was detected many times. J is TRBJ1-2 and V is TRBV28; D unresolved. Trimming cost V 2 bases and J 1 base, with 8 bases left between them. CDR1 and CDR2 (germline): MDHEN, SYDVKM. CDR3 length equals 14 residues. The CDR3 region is CASSLGGFNYGYTF. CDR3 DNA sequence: TGTGCCAGCAGTTTAGGAGGATTTAACTATGGCTACACCTTC.

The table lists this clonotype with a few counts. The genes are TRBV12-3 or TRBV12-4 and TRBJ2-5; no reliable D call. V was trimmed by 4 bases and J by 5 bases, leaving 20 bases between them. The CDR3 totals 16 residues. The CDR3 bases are TGTGCCAGCAGTTACTCAAATCGAGGAATAGGGGAGACCCAGTACTTC. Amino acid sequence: CASSYSNRGIGETQYF.

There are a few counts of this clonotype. The CDR3 sequence: CASSESTGTGNTIYF. The CDR3 coding sequence is TGTGCCAGCAGTGAAAGTACAGGGACCGGAAACACCATATATTTT. The chain is built from TRBV2 and TRBJ1-3; tentatively, D is TRBD1 (6 bases). V was pared by 2 bases and J by 4 bases, with 12 bases between. This CDR3 spans 15 amino acids. Germline values: CDR1 SNHLY, CDR2 FYNNEI.

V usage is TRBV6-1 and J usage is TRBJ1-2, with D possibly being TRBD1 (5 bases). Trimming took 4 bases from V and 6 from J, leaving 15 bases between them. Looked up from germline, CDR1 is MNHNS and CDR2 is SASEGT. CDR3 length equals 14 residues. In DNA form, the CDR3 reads TGTGCCAGCAGTGCCCGGGACCTTCGCGATGGCTACACCTTC. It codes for CASSARDLRDGYTF.

The CDR3 is CASSPSGLSYSPLHF. CDR3 nucleotides: TGTGCCAGCAGTCCATCCGGGCTCTCCTATTCACCCCTCCACTTT. This chain connects TRBV2 to TRBJ1-6, with no clear D. The CDR3 length is 15 residues. Trimming cost V 5 bases and J 8 bases, with 16 bases left between them. Germline assignment: CDR1 SNHLY and CDR2 FYNNEI.

The DNA for the CDR3 is TGTGCCAGCAGTGAATTCGCAGCAGTCTACGAGCAGTACTTC. It encodes CASSEFAAVYEQYF. V usage is TRBV6-2 or TRBV6-3 and J usage is TRBJ2-7; D gene unclear. Trimming shortened V by 5 bases and J by 3 bases, and 14 bases separated the two germline ends. The germline V gene encodes CDR1 MNHEY and CDR2 SVGEGT. CDR3 length equals 14 residues.

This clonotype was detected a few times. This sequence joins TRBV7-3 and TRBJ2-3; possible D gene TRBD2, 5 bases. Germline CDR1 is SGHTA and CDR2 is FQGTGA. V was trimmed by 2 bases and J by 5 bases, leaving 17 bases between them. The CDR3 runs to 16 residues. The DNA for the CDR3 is TGTGCCAGCAGCTTAGGGGTGGGAGCTGGGGAAGATACGCAGTATTTT. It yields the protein CASSLGVGAGEDTQYF.

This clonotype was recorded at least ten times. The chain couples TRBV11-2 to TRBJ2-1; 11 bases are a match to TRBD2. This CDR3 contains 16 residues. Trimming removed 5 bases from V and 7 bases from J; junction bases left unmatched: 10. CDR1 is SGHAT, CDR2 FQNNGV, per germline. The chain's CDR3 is CASSVAGGRLLNEQFF. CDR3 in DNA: TGTGCCAGCAGCGTAGCGGGAGGGCGACTATTAAATGAGCAGTTCTTC.

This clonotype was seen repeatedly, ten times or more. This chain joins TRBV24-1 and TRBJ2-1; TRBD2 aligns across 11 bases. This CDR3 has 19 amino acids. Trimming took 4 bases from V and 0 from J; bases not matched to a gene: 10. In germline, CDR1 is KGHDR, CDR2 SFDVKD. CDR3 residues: CATSESGLAVTSSYNEQFF. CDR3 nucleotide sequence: TGTGCCACCAGTGAATCGGGACTAGCGGTTACGAGCTCCTACAATGAGCAGTTCTTC.

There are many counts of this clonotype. CDR3 region: CASSVGTGGANEQYF. Written as DNA, the CDR3 is TGTGCCAGCAGCGTAGGGACAGGGGGCGCGAACGAGCAGTACTTC. The chain carries TRBV9 and TRBJ2-7, with TRBD1 matching 11 bases. The V and J ends lost 0 bases and 5 bases, in that order; junction bases with no gene match: 4. This CDR3 region has 15 residues. CDR1 is SGDLS and CDR2 is YYNGEE in the germline V gene.

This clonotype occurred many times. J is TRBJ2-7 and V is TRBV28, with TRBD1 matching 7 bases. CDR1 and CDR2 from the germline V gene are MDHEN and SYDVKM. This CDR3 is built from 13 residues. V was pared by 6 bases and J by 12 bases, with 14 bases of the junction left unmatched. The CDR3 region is CASSPATPGQWYF. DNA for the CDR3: TGTGCCAGCAGCCCAGCTACGCCGGGACAGTGGTACTTC.

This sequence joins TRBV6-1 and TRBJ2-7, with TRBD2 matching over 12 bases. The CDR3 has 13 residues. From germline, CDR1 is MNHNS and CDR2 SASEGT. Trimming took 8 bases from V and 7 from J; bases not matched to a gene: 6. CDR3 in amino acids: CASWLAGGGEQYF. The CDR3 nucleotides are TGTGCCAGCTGGCTAGCGGGAGGGGGAGAGCAGTACTTC.

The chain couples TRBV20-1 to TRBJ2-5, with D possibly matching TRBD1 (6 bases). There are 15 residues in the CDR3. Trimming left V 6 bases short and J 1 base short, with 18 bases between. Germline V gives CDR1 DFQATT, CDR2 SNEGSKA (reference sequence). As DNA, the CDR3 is TGCAGTGCCAAAACCCCCGGGACATCCCAAGAGACCCAGTACTTC. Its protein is CSAKTPGTSQETQYF.